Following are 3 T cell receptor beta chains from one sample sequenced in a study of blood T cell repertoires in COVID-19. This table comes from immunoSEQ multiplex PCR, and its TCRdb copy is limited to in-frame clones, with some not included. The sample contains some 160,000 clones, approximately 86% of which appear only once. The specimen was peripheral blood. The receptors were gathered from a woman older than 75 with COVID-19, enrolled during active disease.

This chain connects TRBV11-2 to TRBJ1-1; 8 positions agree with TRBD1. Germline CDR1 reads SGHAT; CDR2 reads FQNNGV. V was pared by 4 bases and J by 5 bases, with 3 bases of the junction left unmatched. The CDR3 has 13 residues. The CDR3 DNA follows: TGTGCCAGCAGCTCTCAGGGGGCTACTGAAGCTTTCTTT. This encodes CASSSQGATEAFF. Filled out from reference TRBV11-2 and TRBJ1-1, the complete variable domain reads EAGVAQSPRYKIIEKRQSVAFWCNPISGHATLYWYQQILGQGPKLLIQFQNNGVVDDSQLPKDRFSAERLKGVDSTLKIQPAKLEDSAVYLCASSSQGATEAFFGQGTRLTVV.

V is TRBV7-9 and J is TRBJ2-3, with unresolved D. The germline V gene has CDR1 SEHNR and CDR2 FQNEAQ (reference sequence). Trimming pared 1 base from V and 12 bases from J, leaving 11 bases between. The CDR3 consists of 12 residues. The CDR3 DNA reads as TGTGCCAGCAGCTTAGTGGCAGAAGATCAGTATTTT. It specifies CASSLVAEDQYF.

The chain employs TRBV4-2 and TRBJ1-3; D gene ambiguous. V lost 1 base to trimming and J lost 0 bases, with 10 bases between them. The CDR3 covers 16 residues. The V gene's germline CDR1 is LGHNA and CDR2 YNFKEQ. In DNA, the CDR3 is TGTGCCAGCAGCCAAGCCCCCGTGAGCTCTGGAAACACCATATATTTT. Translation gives CASSQAPVSSGNTIYF.